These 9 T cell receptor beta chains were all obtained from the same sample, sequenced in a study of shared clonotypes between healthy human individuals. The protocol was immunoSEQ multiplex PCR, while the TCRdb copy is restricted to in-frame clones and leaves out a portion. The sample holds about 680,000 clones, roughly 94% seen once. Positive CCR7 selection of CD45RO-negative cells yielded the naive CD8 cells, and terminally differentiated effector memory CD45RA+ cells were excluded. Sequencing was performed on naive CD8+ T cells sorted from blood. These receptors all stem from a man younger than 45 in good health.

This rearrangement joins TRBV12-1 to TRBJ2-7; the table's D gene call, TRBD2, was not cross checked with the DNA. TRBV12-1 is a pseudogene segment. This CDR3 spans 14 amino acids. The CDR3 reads CASPGLAGVYEQYF. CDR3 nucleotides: TGTGCCAGCCCCGGACTAGCGGGAGTCTACGAGCAGTACTTC.

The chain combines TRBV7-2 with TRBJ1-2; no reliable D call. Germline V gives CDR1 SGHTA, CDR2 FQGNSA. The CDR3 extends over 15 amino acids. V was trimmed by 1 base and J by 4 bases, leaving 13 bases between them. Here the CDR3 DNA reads TGTGCCAGCAGCTTAGAAGGGCGGATGAGCTATGGCTACACCTTC. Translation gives CASSLEGRMSYGYTF.

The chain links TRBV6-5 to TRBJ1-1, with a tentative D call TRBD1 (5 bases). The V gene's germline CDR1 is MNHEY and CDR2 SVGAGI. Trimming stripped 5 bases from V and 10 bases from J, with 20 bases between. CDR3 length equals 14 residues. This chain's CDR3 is CASSLVWGRELAFF. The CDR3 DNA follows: TGTGCCAGCAGTCTCGTCTGGGGCCGTGAACTAGCTTTCTTT.

This CDR3 reads CASSSLGSSYNEQFF. The CDR3 DNA reads TGTGCCAGCAGTTCATTGGGGAGCTCCTACAATGAGCAGTTCTTC. The J gene is TRBJ2-1, the V gene TRBV6-5; the D gene is possibly TRBD2 (5 bases). This CDR3 contains 15 residues. Germline-derived CDR1 and CDR2 are MNHEY and SVGAGI. V was shortened by 4 bases and J by 0 bases, with 10 bases between the two germline ends.

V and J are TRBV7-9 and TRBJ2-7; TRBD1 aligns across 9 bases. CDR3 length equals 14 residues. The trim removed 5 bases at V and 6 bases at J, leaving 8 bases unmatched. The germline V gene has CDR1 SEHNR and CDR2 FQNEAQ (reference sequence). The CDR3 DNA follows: TGTGCCAGCAGCCCCCCGGGACAGGGTCTCGAGCAGTACTTC. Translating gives CASSPPGQGLEQYF. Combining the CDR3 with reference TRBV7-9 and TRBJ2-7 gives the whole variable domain DTGVSQNPRHKITKRGQNVTFRCDPISEHNRLYWYRQTLGQGPEFLTYFQNEAQLEKSRLLSDRFSAERPKGSFSTLEIQRTEQGDSAMYLCASSPPGQGLEQYFGPGTRLTVT.

CDR3: CASSIVGGNRNEQFF. CDR3 coding DNA: TGTGCCAGTAGTATAGTAGGGGGGAACAGGAATGAGCAGTTCTTC. This chain links TRBV19 with TRBJ2-1; D might be TRBD1 or TRBD2, each matching 6 bases. V was clipped by 1 base and J by 7 bases, with 14 bases between them. The germline V gene has CDR1 LNHDA and CDR2 SQIVND (reference sequence). The CDR3 runs to 15 residues.

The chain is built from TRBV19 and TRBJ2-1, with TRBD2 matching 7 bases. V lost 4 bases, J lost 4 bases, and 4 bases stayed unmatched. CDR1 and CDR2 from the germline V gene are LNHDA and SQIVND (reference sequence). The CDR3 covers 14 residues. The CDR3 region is CASSTGLTYNEQFF. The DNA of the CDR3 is TGTGCCAGTAGTACGGGACTAACATACAATGAGCAGTTCTTC.

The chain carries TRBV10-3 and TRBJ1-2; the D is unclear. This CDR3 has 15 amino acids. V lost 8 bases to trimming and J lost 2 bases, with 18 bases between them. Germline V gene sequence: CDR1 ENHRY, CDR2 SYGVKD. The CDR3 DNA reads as TGTGCCATCCAATTTGACGAAGTATCAAACTATGGCTACACCTTC. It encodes CAIQFDEVSNYGYTF.

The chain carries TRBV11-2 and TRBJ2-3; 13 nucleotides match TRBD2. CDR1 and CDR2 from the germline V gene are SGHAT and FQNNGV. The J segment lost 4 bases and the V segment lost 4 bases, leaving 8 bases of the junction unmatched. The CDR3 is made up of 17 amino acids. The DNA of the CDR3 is TGTGCCAGCAGCTCGTTACTAGCGGGAGGGCCCTCAGATACGCAGTATTTT. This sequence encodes CASSSLLAGGPSDTQYF.